The 17 T cell receptor beta chains listed next were all sequenced from one sample in a study of response to subunit inactivated influenza vaccine. One entry per CDR3 protein, called by TCRdb with MiXCR from the RT-PCR reads. In the table there are about 480,000 distinct CDR3 sequences, roughly 13% of which are singletons. Source: PBMCs from blood, taken more than 35 days after vaccination. The source of these receptors is a man in his fifties or sixties who received an inactivated influenza vaccine.

The chain carries TRBV12-3 or TRBV12-4 and TRBJ2-7; 9 bases line up with TRBD1. The CDR3 is 13 amino acids. Trimming cost V 4 bases and J 9 bases; bases outside gene matches: 7. The CDR3 DNA follows: TGTGCCAGCAGTTCCTATACAGGGGGCAGGCAGTACTTC. This encodes CASSSYTGGRQYF.

This chain uses TRBV20-1 with TRBJ2-5; 13 bases are a match to TRBD2. V lost 5 bases to trimming and J lost 5 bases; unmatched junction nucleotides: 23. The V gene's germline CDR1 is DFQATT and CDR2 SNEGSKA (reference sequence). The CDR3 is made up of 20 amino acids. CDR3 loop: CSARYDGLAGELLGWETQYF. Written as DNA, the CDR3 is TGCAGTGCTCGCTACGACGGACTAGCGGGGGAACTTTTAGGATGGGAGACCCAGTACTTC.

This clonotype was picked up many times. The chain has TRBV12-3 or TRBV12-4 and TRBJ2-4; D not certain. The CDR3 is 15 amino acids. V was pared by 3 bases and J by 8 bases, with 17 bases between. The CDR3: CASSFLGSPQDIQYF. DNA for the CDR3: TGTGCCAGCAGTTTTCTGGGCTCACCCCAGGACATTCAGTACTTC.

This clonotype was observed a few times. The chain recombines TRBV12-3 or TRBV12-4 with TRBJ2-1; D call uncertain. The germline V and J ends were trimmed by 2 bases and 0 bases, with 5 bases remaining between them. CDR3 length: 14 residues. The CDR3 sequence is CASSLPSSYNEQFF. DNA of the CDR3: TGTGCCAGCAGTTTACCCAGCTCCTACAATGAGCAGTTCTTC.

This chain joins TRBV5-1 and TRBJ2-7; 7 bases align to TRBD1. J was trimmed by 3 bases and V by 0 bases; bases with no gene match: 15. The CDR3 length is 18 residues. Germline V gene lookup returns CDR1 SGHRS and CDR2 YFSETQ. CDR3 in amino acids: CASSLATVGQALDYEQYF. Written as DNA, the CDR3 is TGCGCCAGCAGCTTGGCCACCGTCGGACAGGCCCTAGACTACGAGCAGTACTTC.

As for this clonotype: This clone may be a read error of a much larger clone one base away. This chain links TRBV10-3 with TRBJ2-7; 8 bases map to TRBD1. V shed 10 bases, J shed 4 bases, and the junction held 6 bases outside the gene matches. The length of the CDR3 is 12 residues. Germline V CDR1 and CDR2: ENHRY, SYGVKD. CDR3 sequence: CATIYRGYEQYF. Written as DNA, the CDR3 is TGTGCCACCATATACAGGGGGTACGAGCAGTACTTC.

Only a few counts were recorded for this clonotype. The chain employs TRBV20-1 and TRBJ1-5; 8 bases match TRBD1. CDR1 DFQATT and CDR2 SNEGSKA come from the germline V gene (reference sequence). CDR3 length: 15 amino acids. The ends lost 2 bases at V and 0 bases at J; junction bases unmatched: 3. The DNA of the CDR3 is TGCAGTGCTAGACTGACAGGGGATAGCAATCAGCCCCAGCATTTT. Translated, it gives CSARLTGDSNQPQHF.

The chain couples TRBV15 to TRBJ2-1, with TRBD1 identical over 9 bases. Germline loops: CDR1 LNHNV, CDR2 YYDKDF (reference sequence). The CDR3 is made up of 15 amino acids. V shed 3 bases, J shed 3 bases, and the junction held 3 bases outside the gene matches. CDR3 nucleotide sequence: TGTGCCACCAGCAGGGGACAGGGCGGCTACAATGAGCAGTTCTTC. It translates to CATSRGQGGYNEQFF.

The chain combines TRBV15 with TRBJ2-1; 7 bases fit TRBD2. Germline assignment: CDR1 LNHNV and CDR2 YYDKDF (reference sequence). V was pared by 0 bases and J by 7 bases, with 12 bases of the junction left unmatched. The CDR3 spans 17 residues. This CDR3 is CATSRDKLGGGLNEQFF. CDR3 sequence (DNA): TGTGCCACCAGCAGAGACAAGCTGGGGGGAGGGCTGAATGAGCAGTTCTTC.

A few counts support this clonotype. This rearrangement joins TRBV7-2 to TRBJ1-6, with D possibly being TRBD1 (5 bases). CDR1 and CDR2 (germline): SGHTA, FQGNSA. Trimming removed 10 bases at V and 5 bases at J, with 12 bases between. This CDR3 region has 13 residues. The CDR3 nucleotides read TGTGCCACCCGGGACCGCAATAATTCACCCCTCCACTTT. It translates to CATRDRNNSPLHF.

This clonotype has just a few counts. The chain couples TRBV12-3 or TRBV12-4 to TRBJ2-1; the D gene could be TRBD1 or TRBD2 (5 bases each). The CDR3 totals 15 residues. V lost 3 bases and J 7 bases, leaving 16 bases between the germline ends. CDR3 residues: CASSFVVGTRNEQFF. CDR3 coding DNA: TGTGCCAGCAGTTTCGTAGTAGGGACCCGAAATGAGCAGTTCTTC.

This clonotype came up a few times. This chain connects TRBV30 to TRBJ1-5, with a tentative D call TRBD1 (6 bases). V was cut by 1 base and J by 7 bases, with 11 bases left in between. The CDR3 covers 13 residues. The germline CDR1 and CDR2 sequences are GTSNPN and SVGIG (reference sequence). In nucleotides, the CDR3 is TGTGCCTGGAGTGCAGGGGCCGGACAGCCCCAGCATTTT. Amino acid sequence: CAWSAGAGQPQHF.

This chain links TRBV29-1 with TRBJ2-7; 9 nucleotides line up with TRBD2. The CDR3 consists of 14 residues. Germline V gene lookup returns CDR1 SQVTM and CDR2 ANQGSEA. V was pared by 6 bases and J by 4 bases, with 10 bases of the junction left unmatched. This CDR3 is CSVAGVAGVYEQYF. The CDR3 nucleotides are TGCAGCGTCGCTGGGGTAGCGGGAGTGTACGAGCAGTACTTC.

CDR3 DNA: TGTGCCAGCAGTTTAGCTTCAAGTGAGCAGTTCTTC. Its protein is CASSLASSEQFF. V and J are TRBV12-3 or TRBV12-4 and TRBJ2-1; D gene uncertain. V lost 0 bases and J 9 bases, leaving 6 bases between the germline ends. This CDR3 is 12 amino acids long.

This chain joins TRBV20-1 and TRBJ2-2; 8 nucleotides align to TRBD1. The CDR3 has 14 amino acids. Germline values: CDR1 DFQATT, CDR2 SNEGSKA (reference sequence). The junction had 7 bases not matched to a gene; V was cut back by 3 bases and J by 7 bases. For the CDR3, the DNA is TGCAGTGCTAGGTGGCAGGGGGCTGACGGGGAGCTGTTTTTT. Its protein is CSARWQGADGELFF.

This chain uses TRBV19 with TRBJ2-2, with 11 bases fitting TRBD1. Germline V gene sequence: CDR1 LNHDA, CDR2 SQIVND (reference sequence). This CDR3 spans 14 amino acids. The trim removed 9 bases at V and 5 bases at J, leaving 5 bases unmatched. The CDR3 loop reads CASTGQGVTGELFF. CDR3 coding DNA: TGTGCCAGCACGGGACAGGGGGTAACCGGGGAGCTGTTTTTT.

This clonotype was seen at least ten times. The chain is built from TRBV20-1 and TRBJ1-2; tentative D call: TRBD1 (6 bases). Germline V lookup: CDR1 DFQATT, CDR2 SNEGSKA (reference sequence). The CDR3 sequence is 13 residues long. Trimming pared 3 bases from V and 6 bases from J, leaving 14 bases between. Written as DNA, the CDR3 is TGCAGTGCTAGGAGGGGGGGGGATCATGGCTACACCTTC. It codes for CSARRGGDHGYTF.